These T cell receptor beta chains were read from a single sample in a study of cytomegalovirus exposure and HLA in healthy donors. Sequenced by immunoSEQ multiplex PCR; TCRdb stores in-frame clones only, minus some. This sample has over 100,000 clones, with about 80% found just once. The specimen sequenced was PBMCs. The receptors were gathered from a woman between 45 and 60 years old in good health and CMV-seropositive. CDR3s include the opening cysteine and the closing phenylalanine or tryptophan. D genes are given only for firm matches. Rows may omit the clone size; those that give it use once, few, many or a size class.

j_call	clone_size	v_call	d_call	cdr3_nt	cdr3_aa
TRBJ1-1	NA	TRBV4-1	NA	TGCGCCAGCAGCCAAGGGACAGTCCGGCGGGGGAGCACTGAAGCTTTCTTT	CASSQGTVRRGSTEAFF
TRBJ2-7	NA	TRBV10-1	TRBD2	TGCGCCAGCAGCCCTAAGCACTTTAGCGGGAGCTCCTACGAGCAGTACTTC	CASSPKHFSGSSYEQYF
TRBJ2-2	few	TRBV7-2	NA	TGTGCCAGCAGCCCGTTCTACTTACGAAACACCGGGGAGCTGTTTTTT	CASSPFYLRNTGELFF
TRBJ1-3	NA	TRBV7-2	NA	TGTGCCAGCAGCTTGACAGTTGGAAACACCATATATTTT	CASSLTVGNTIYF
TRBJ1-3	NA	TRBV7-9	TRBD1	TGTGCCAGCAGCTTAGGTGGACAGGGAGGAAACACCATATATTTT	CASSLGGQGGNTIYF
TRBJ2-1	NA	TRBV11-1	TRBD1	TGTGCCAGCAGCCAGGGACAGGGAAACTACAATGAGCAGTTCTTC	CASSQGQGNYNEQFF
TRBJ2-7	NA	TRBV7-9	TRBD1	TGTGCCAGCAGCTTAGAAACAGGGGTGCAGTACTTC	CASSLETGVQYF
TRBJ2-7	NA	TRBV5-1	TRBD1	TGCGCCAGCAGCTTGGTCCGGGACAGTAATTACGAGCAGTACTTC	CASSLVRDSNYEQYF
TRBJ1-3	NA	TRBV7-2	NA	TGTGCCAGCAGCTTAGGCCCCGAAGAGATTAGATATTTT	CASSLGPEEIRYF
TRBJ1-1	once	TRBV13	NA	TGTGCCAGCAGCTTAACAGGGAGCACTGAAGCTTTCTTT	CASSLTGSTEAFF
TRBJ2-1	NA	TRBV6-1	NA	TGTGCCAGCAGTTCCCTCGCGGGACTTAAGCAGTTCTTC	CASSSLAGLKQFF
TRBJ1-4	NA	TRBV19	NA	TGTGCCAGTAGTATGAATCTCCCGACAGTTAATGAAAAACTGTTTTTT	CASSMNLPTVNEKLFF
TRBJ2-3	NA	TRBV7-9	TRBD2	TGTGCCAGCAGCCCACTAGCGTCTACAGATACGCAGTATTTT	CASSPLASTDTQYF
TRBJ1-1	NA	TRBV4-1	NA	TGCGCCAGCAGCCAAGGGGGCCGGGGGATGACTGAAGCTTTCTTT	CASSQGGRGMTEAFF
TRBJ2-7	NA	TRBV27	NA	TGTGCCAGCAGTTTAGAGGGCTCTCGCTTATACGAGCAGTACTTC	CASSLEGSRLYEQYF
TRBJ2-7	NA	TRBV20-1	NA	TGCAGTGCTAAACTCGACGAGCAGTACTTC	CSAKLDEQYF
TRBJ1-1	NA	TRBV29-1	NA	TGCAGCGTTGAAGTTGAGCTCAACACTGAAGCTTTCTTT	CSVEVELNTEAFF
TRBJ1-2	NA	TRBV7-2	NA	TGTGCCAGCAGCTTAACAGGCGGCTATGGCTACACCTTC	CASSLTGGYGYTF
TRBJ2-3	medium-sized	TRBV9	NA	TGTGCCAGCAGCGTAGGGGGGGGCCCCACAGATACGCAGTATTTT	CASSVGGGPTDTQYF
TRBJ1-1	NA	TRBV4-1	NA	TGCGCCAGCAGCCAACCTATGGGGAGGAACGAAGCTTTCTTT	CASSQPMGRNEAFF
TRBJ2-3	NA	TRBV2	TRBD2	TGTGCCAGCCGTGCGACTAGCGGGAGTGGCGATACGCAGTATTTT	CASRATSGSGDTQYF
TRBJ1-1	once	TRBV6-5	NA	TGTGCCAGCAGGATACATCCGAACACTGAAGCTTTCTTT	CASRIHPNTEAFF
TRBJ2-1	NA	TRBV7-9	NA	TGTTCCAGCAGAGCTACGACAAATGAGCAGTTCTTC	CSSRATTNEQFF
TRBJ2-1	NA	TRBV6-5	TRBD2	TGTGCCAGCAGACTAGCGGGGGGGTACTACAATGAGCAGTTCTTC	CASRLAGGYYNEQFF
TRBJ1-6	NA	TRBV10-3	NA	TGTGCCATCAGTGAGTCAATGCCGGATTCACCCCTCCACTTT	CAISESMPDSPLHF
TRBJ1-5	NA	TRBV6-1	TRBD1	TGTGCCAGCAGTGACAGGGGGAATAGCAATCAGCCCCAGCATTTT	CASSDRGNSNQPQHF
TRBJ1-2	NA	TRBV18	NA	TGTGCCAGCTCACCAGGGGCAGGGGAAGCTGGCTACACCTTC	CASSPGAGEAGYTF
TRBJ2-3	NA	TRBV7-8	NA	TGTGCCAGCAGCGGACAGCCCTCAGATACGCAGTATTTT	CASSGQPSDTQYF
TRBJ2-6	NA	TRBV5-6	NA	TGTGCCAGCAGCTTGGGCAGGGAAACTGGGGCCAACGGCCTGACTTTC	CASSLGRETGANGLTF
TRBJ1-4	NA	TRBV19	NA	TGTGCCAGTAGGGAGGGTTGGAAACTGTTTTTT	CASREGWKLFF
TRBJ2-2	NA	TRBV9	NA	TGTGCCAGCAGCCCCCAGACTAGACGAAGGGACAACACCGGGGAGCTGTTTTTT	CASSPQTRRRDNTGELFF
TRBJ2-2	NA	TRBV4-1	TRBD1	TGCGCCAGCAGCCAAAGCCAGGGGGTAGACGGGGAGCTGTTTTTT	CASSQSQGVDGELFF
TRBJ2-4	few	TRBV5-4	TRBD1	TGTGCCAGCAGCTTGGGAGGGGGCGCAACCAAAAACAGTCAGTACTTC	CASSLGGGATKNSQYF
TRBJ1-1	few	TRBV2	TRBD1	TGTGCCAGCAGTGAATTTGGGCAGGGGGCCACTGAAGCTTTCTTT	CASSEFGQGATEAFF
TRBJ2-3	once	TRBV10-3	TRBD1	TGTGCCATCAGTGAAGGGACAGGGGCCGATACGCAGTATTTT	CAISEGTGADTQYF
TRBJ2-7	NA	TRBV10-3	TRBD2	TGTGCCATCAGCTTCTCGATGACTAGCGGAAACTACGAGCAGTACTTC	CAISFSMTSGNYEQYF
TRBJ2-1	NA	TRBV5-4	NA	TGTGCCAGCAGCTTAAGGTCGGGTTCCTACAATGAGCAGTTCTTC	CASSLRSGSYNEQFF
TRBJ2-5	NA	TRBV7-9	TRBD1	TGTTCCAGCAGAGGACAGGGCATACAAGAGACCCAGTACTTC	CSSRGQGIQETQYF
TRBJ2-2	few	TRBV19	TRBD1	TGTGCCAGTAGTATGACAGGGGCCTCCGGGGAGCTGTTTTTT	CASSMTGASGELFF
TRBJ2-6	NA	TRBV4-1	TRBD1	TGCGCCAGCAGCCAATTGGACAGGGTGTATTCTGGGGCCAACGGCCTGACTTTC	CASSQLDRVYSGANGLTF
TRBJ2-7	NA	TRBV2	TRBD2	TGTGCCAGCAGTGAAGTGGGTCTAGCGGGAGGGGACGAGCAGTACTTC	CASSEVGLAGGDEQYF
TRBJ1-1	NA	TRBV29-1	TRBD1	TGCAGCGTTGATAGGGACAGGGCCGAATTGCCTGAAGCTTTCTTT	CSVDRDRAELPEAFF
TRBJ2-4	NA	TRBV5-1	NA	TGCGCCAGCAGCTTGGCCCGGGAAAAAAACATTCAGTACTTC	CASSLAREKNIQYF
TRBJ2-7	NA	TRBV7-6	TRBD2	TGTGCCAGCAGCTTACTGGTGAGCGGGAGCTACGAGCAGTACTTC	CASSLLVSGSYEQYF
TRBJ2-3	NA	TRBV19	NA	TGTGCCAGTAGTTCCCAGAAAACAGATACGCAGTATTTT	CASSSQKTDTQYF
TRBJ1-4	NA	TRBV19	TRBD1	TGTGCCAGTAGGGGACAGGCTGCAACTAATGAAAAACTGTTTTTT	CASRGQAATNEKLFF
TRBJ2-5	NA	TRBV7-2	TRBD1	TGTGCCAGCAGCTTAGCGACAGGGTACCAAGAGACCCAGTACTTC	CASSLATGYQETQYF
TRBJ2-3	NA	TRBV4-3	NA	TGCGCCAGCAGCCAAGAAAACCCGAGGACAGCCAGCACAGATACGCAGTATTTT	CASSQENPRTASTDTQYF
TRBJ1-4	NA	TRBV5-4	TRBD1	TGTGCCAGCAGCGCGGGGACAGCAACTAATGAAAAACTGTTTTTT	CASSAGTATNEKLFF